The T cell receptor (beta chain) under discussion was sequenced for a study of cytomegalovirus exposure and HLA in healthy donors (dated by TCRdb to about 2017). At the level of the whole study: An earlier analysis of roughly 630 of the donors reported roughly 300 Gb of sequence data and approximately 110 million unique TCR beta sequences from 150 million to 200 million T cells. About 300 gigabases of sequencing data and 80 million or so unique TCR sequences were included in an early release covering roughly 700 HLA-typed donors. Of the approximately 370 genotyped donors, less than 85% were placed in the genetic ancestry cluster associated with self-reported Caucasian donors. The study was designed to test whether signatures of past pathogen exposure could be identified by cataloging public T cell receptors. The study profiled the T cell repertoires of 500 to 800 subjects by immunosequencing and related them to cytomegalovirus serostatus. In addition to the first cohort of approximately 670 subjects, a separate validation cohort of about 120 different subjects was used. High-throughput TCR immunosequencing, statistical association of individual TCRs with disease status, and machine learning were combined to predict cytomegalovirus infection status. A later analysis re-examined previously published TCR beta repertoires from 600 to 700 donors and added high-resolution HLA genotyping to investigate patterns of TCR occurrence. Rather than using new phenotypic data, the later analysis identified candidate immune exposures from TCR beta sequences and from how often those sequences occurred across donors. An earlier analysis of several hundred of the donors used high-throughput TCR beta sequencing to judge whether each TCR beta V gene segment behaved as functional or pseudogenic. Alongside the repertoire data, information on donor age, sex, ethnicity and CMV serostatus was compiled. A later genetic analysis used genome-wide SNP genotypes for about 65% of the roughly 700 donors, treating that subset as a discovery cohort. Every repertoire in the discovery cohort had been generated on one and the same sequencing platform. HLA typing covered class I and class II loci at four-digit resolution. Typing coverage varied by locus: about 620-630 donors for A, B, C, DRB1 and DQB1; 500 to 550 for DQA1; about 600 for DPA1; fewer than 480 for DPB1. Because of strong linkage in the cohort, five DR-DQ haplotypes were treated as single units for association and clustering. Across 398 genotyped donors of the cohort, an average of roughly 250,000 unique TCR beta nucleotide sequences per donor were sequenced, and 15% to 20% of those sequences were non-productive. Paper-wide results and their limitations: The authors suggested that the approach could potentially be extended to other disease states and immunological phenotypes. Immune exposure information for the cohort was limited to CMV serostatus. A further reported finding was that TCR beta sequences accurately predicted the HLA-A and HLA-B alleles for most subjects in the first cohort. A later analysis associated about 17,000 TCR beta sequences with specific HLA alleles at a false discovery rate of 0.05. In an earlier analysis of approximately 590 of the donors, most TCR beta V segments were observed in productive rearrangements about 87% or about 30% of the time, broadly matching IMGT annotations. In both the original and validation cohorts, the classifier was reported to diagnose cytomegalovirus status with high specificity and sensitivity. Most CMV-associated TCR beta chains appeared to be HLA-restricted in a later analysis, and the HLA associations seemed to be driven largely by CMV exposure. In a later analysis, TCR association rates were found to vary across HLA loci, with the most associated TCRs seen for DRB1 alleles and the fewest for HLA-C alleles. Because counts were too low, fewer than 20 rarely observed V segments, including chromosome 9 orphons, were excluded from the earlier analysis of 587 of the donors. Most TCR sequences were observed very rarely across donors, whereas some public TCRs were present in many individuals. When HLA alleles, especially DR and DQ, strongly co-occurred, TCR associations were difficult to assign to individual alleles. In this cohort, only TCR beta chains were sequenced, and detectable features were limited by the absence of alpha or paired-chain data. Several of the top co-occurrence clusters appeared to be linked to parvovirus B19, influenza, CMV and Epstein-Barr virus, according to a later analysis. A later genetic analysis associated a missense DCLRE1C variant with V-gene and J-gene trimming of TCR beta chains, and an independent cohort replicated the association. In a later genetic analysis, fewer N-insertions in productive TCRs were reported among donors in an Asian-associated ancestry cluster than the approximately 630-donor mean. Correlated functional status among segregating V segments might reflect linkage disequilibrium, but an unknown experimental factor could not be ruled out. HLA typing was unavailable for some donors at each locus, so association tests used only the typed subset. Some IMGT-functional V segments, including TRBV6-2 and TRBV6-3, could not be told apart with the 87-base-pair reads, so those segments were excluded. In vitro tests confirmed that a few of the cytomegalovirus-associated TCR beta chains recognize cytomegalovirus antigens. A total of around 150 TCR beta chains were listed by the study as associated with cytomegalovirus. A group of highly shared sequence variants was considered likely to be a technical artifact of the sequencing pipeline. In a later analysis, HLA-associated TCR beta chains showed more clonal expansion and lower generation probabilities than non-associated chains that were equally common. Sequencing depth was assumed to be roughly uniform across donors in the presence/absence analyses, though that assumption may not hold.

The library was prepared using the immunoSEQ multiplex PCR assay. A mixture of 60 forward primers for TCR Vbeta segments and 13 reverse primers for TCR Jbeta segments was used in the multiplex PCR. Amplification of the CDR3 region of rearranged TCR beta genes was performed with a multiplex PCR assay on genomic DNA. The amplified TCR beta libraries were sequenced on the Illumina HiSeq System as 87-base-pair reads. In the original analysis: In a later analysis, roughly 80 million unique TCR beta chains were counted across the 500 to 850 repertoires, and about 9.9 million of these chains were shared by at least two donors. Raw reads were error-corrected and collapsed into unique sequences with a nearest-neighbor algorithm that merged closely related sequences to remove PCR and sequencing errors. V, D and J gene segments were assigned by aligning CDR3 sequences to IMGT reference sequences. For a sequence to be retained, at least a six-nucleotide match to both a V gene segment and a J gene segment was required. A rearrangement was called productive if the CDR3 had no stop codons and remained in frame with V and J, and every other rearrangement was called non-productive. Following IMGT convention, CDR3 was defined as the stretch from the second conserved V-encoded cysteine to the conserved J-encoded phenylalanine. The earlier analysis of some 540 of the donors excluded any sequence lacking an unambiguous match to a single V gene segment. In an earlier analysis of around 590 of the donors, a V segment was called functional when productive rearrangements were above 56.7%, and segregating when the standard deviation between donors exceeded 5%. A statistical classification framework was built to diagnose cytomegalovirus status from the catalog of TCR beta chain sequences. V and J gene assignment, in a later analysis, came from comparing TCR nucleotide sequences with IMGT/GENE-DB human TR gene sequences. A later analysis assigned CDR3 sequences and most-parsimonious VDJ recombination scenarios with the TCRdist pipeline. In a later analysis, each TCR beta chain was defined by its CDR3 amino acid sequence together with its V-gene family, and reads without a unique V-gene family were excluded. In a later analysis, a few hundred highly shared, low-generation-probability nucleotide sequences were removed to address suspected cross-contamination and a sequencing artifact. In a later analysis, a clonal expansion index was calculated for each public chain from normalized within-repertoire ranks of inferred template counts. In a later analysis, generation probabilities were computed with a VDJ recombination model fitted to out-of-frame rearrangements, and the resulting probabilities were checked against IGoR. Hypergeometric tests were used in a later analysis to score TCR-TCR, TCR-HLA and TCR-CMV co-occurrence, with a repertoire-size bias correction applied to the TCR pairs. False discovery rates were estimated in a later analysis by permuting HLA or CMV assignments 20 times. In a later analysis, co-occurring TCRs were grouped using DBSCAN, and TCRdist sequence similarity was added for clustering within HLA-allele-positive subsets. Repertoires with fewer than 30,000 or more than 120,000 public chains were left out of co-occurrence clustering, as were about 5 repertoires with anomalous nucleotide sharing. TCRdb re-hosts the immuneACCESS table, in-frame sequences only. Its copies lack some clones; in the studies checked, an unresolved V gene accounts for under half of them, and the cause for the rest is not known. V and J calls plus clone size are reproduced from that table; the DNA served to infer D and trimming. The sample has 90,000 or so clones on record, approximately 80% of them singletons. 3.8% of the sample rests with the top ten.

Counted from cysteine to phenylalanine, this CDR3 has 16 amino acids. Of the read, only the CDR3 DNA is kept; its 48 bases are in frame from base 1. Based on the germline V gene, the CDR1 and CDR2 sequences are SGHAT and FQNNGV. A distance of 13 bases separates the germline ends of V and J, which lose 4 bases and 0 bases respectively. Regarding this clone: Its target antigen remains unknown. No base quality values were provided; no much bigger clone lies one nucleotide off.

In total, 500 to 700 healthy bone marrow donors made up the cohort. At the time of sampling, all cohort members were nominally healthy, though unrecorded immune exposures were likely present. The donor tested CMV seronegative, placing the donor among the 350 to 400 seronegative members of the cohort. Every donor gave a peripheral blood sample, and the peripheral blood mononuclear cells from that sample were used for TCR beta sequencing. The Qiagen DNeasy Blood Extraction Kit was used to extract genomic DNA from the blood cell samples. In this chain, TRBV11-2 is recombined with TRBJ2-1; the D gene cannot be named for sure. This receptor was obtained from a man aged 50 to 59 in good health and CMV-seronegative. The sample taken for sequencing was PBMCs. The CDR3 protein sequence reads: CASSYPRRSSYNEQFF. The nucleotide sequence is TGTGCCAGCAGCTACCCTCGGCGGAGCTCCTACAATGAGCAGTTCTTC.